This TCR beta chain was sequenced for a study of T-cell reconstitution after alpha-beta-depleted transplantation in children. As it was prepared, the TCRbeta library received unique molecular identifiers. TCRdb re-analysed the PCR reads in MiXCR, keeping a single row per CDR3 protein. The profile shows about 250,000 distinct CDR3 sequences, 20% to 30% of them singletons. Regarding this clonotype: In this CDR3 the conserved last residue, phenylalanine or tryptophan, is missing, so a read error is likely. It is unclear where the CDR3 begins or ends on the DNA, so no DNA is shown, and the CDR3 is as TCRdb lists it.

The length of the CDR3 is 13 amino acids, counting both ends. Germline values: CDR1 GTSNPN, CDR2 SVGIG (reference sequence). This clonotype was sampled from a female patient under 10 years old who had a stem cell transplant for congenital amegakaryocytic thrombocytopenia, so the T cells may come from the graft donor. This chain uses TRBV30 with TRBJ2-7; whether TRBD1, the table's D call, matches the DNA was not checked. Sequencing used PBMCs, mostly from graft donor cells, obtained 360 days after TCRalphabeta/CD19-depleted stem cell transplant. The CDR3 sequence is CAWSLTTPGRLRL.